This TCR beta chain was captured in a study of neurological immune-mediated disorders. There are many counts of this clonotype. Its antigen is not identified. This CDR3 has 14 amino acids. Germline V lookup: CDR1 SGHRS, CDR2 YFSETQ. V lost 3 bases, J lost 7 bases, and 13 bases lay in between. Unsorted libraries were derived from 2 million PBMCs stored at -80 C. General study results and limits: The most TCR clonal expansion was seen in HTLV-1-associated myelopathy, whereas the least was seen in multiple sclerosis, below the level in healthy controls.

TCRdb reprocessed the 5' RACE reads with MiXCR, giving one entry per CDR3 protein. In the table there are 55,000 to 70,000 distinct CDR3 sequences, approximately 10% of which are singletons. The specimen sequenced was PBMCs. The TCR was taken from a man between 60 and 75 years old in good health. The chain joins TRBV5-1 to TRBJ2-2, with a tentative D call TRBD1 (5 bases). CDR3 region: CASSYQGVSGELFF. Written as DNA, the CDR3 is TGCGCCAGCAGCTACCAGGGTGTTAGCGGGGAGCTGTTTTTT. Supplemented by reference TRBV5-1 and TRBJ2-2, the full variable domain reads KAGVTQTPRYLIKTRGQQVTLSCSPISGHRSVSWYQQTPGQGLQFLFEYFSETQRNKGNFPGRFSGRQFSNSRSEMNVSTLELGDSALYLCASSYQGVSGELFFGEGSRLTVL.